Reported below is one TCR beta chain. The V gene end was trimmed by 3 bases and the J gene end by 7 bases; junction bases not matched to a gene: 11. Germline V gives CDR1 SGDLS, CDR2 YYNGEE. CDR3 length equals 15 residues. Libraries were prepared by immunoSEQ multiplex PCR; TCRdb keeps only in-frame clonotypes and omits some of them. Here the sample spans 100,000 or so clones, more than 85% being singletons. The sample originates from a study of control samples from healthy donors and cancer patients. This sequence was found in a man aged 30 to 39 in good health. Sequencing was done on a sample of blood. V usage is TRBV9 and J usage is TRBJ1-2; 8 positions agree with TRBD1. CDR3: CASSGTRGPLIGYTF. The DNA of the CDR3 is TGTGCCAGCAGCGGGACCAGGGGGCCACTAATTGGCTACACCTTC.